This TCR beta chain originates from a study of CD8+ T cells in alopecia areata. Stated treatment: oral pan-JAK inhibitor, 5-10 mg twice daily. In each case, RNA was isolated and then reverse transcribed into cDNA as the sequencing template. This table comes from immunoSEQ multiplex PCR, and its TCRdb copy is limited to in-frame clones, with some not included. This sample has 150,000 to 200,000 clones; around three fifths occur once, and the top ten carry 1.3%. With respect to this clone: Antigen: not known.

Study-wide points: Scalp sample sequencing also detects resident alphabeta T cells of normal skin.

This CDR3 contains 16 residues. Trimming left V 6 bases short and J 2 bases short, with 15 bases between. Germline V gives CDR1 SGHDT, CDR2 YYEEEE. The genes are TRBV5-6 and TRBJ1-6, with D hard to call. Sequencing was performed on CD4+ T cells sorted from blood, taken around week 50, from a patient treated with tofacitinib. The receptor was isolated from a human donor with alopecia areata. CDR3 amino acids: CASKSNVGAYNSPLHF. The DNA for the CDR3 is TGTGCCAGCAAATCGAACGTCGGGGCCTATAATTCACCCCTCCACTTT.